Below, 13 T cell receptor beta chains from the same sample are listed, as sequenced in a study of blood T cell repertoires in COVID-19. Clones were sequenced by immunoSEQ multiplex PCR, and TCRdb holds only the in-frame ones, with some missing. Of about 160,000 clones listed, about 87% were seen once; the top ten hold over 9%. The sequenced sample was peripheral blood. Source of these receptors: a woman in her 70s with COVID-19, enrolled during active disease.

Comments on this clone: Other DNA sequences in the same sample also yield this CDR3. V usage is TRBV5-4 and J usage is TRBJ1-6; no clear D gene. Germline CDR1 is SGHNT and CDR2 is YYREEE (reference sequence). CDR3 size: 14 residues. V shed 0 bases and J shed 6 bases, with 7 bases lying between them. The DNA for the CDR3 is TGTGCCAGCAGCTTGGACTCGGGTAATTCACCCCTCCACTTT. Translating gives CASSLDSGNSPLHF.

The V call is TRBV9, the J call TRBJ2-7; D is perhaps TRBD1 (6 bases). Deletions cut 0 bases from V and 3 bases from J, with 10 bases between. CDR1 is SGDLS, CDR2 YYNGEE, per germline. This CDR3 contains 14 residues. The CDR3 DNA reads TGTGCCAGCAGCGTAGAGCTACAGGGCTACGAGCAGTACTTC. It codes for CASSVELQGYEQYF.

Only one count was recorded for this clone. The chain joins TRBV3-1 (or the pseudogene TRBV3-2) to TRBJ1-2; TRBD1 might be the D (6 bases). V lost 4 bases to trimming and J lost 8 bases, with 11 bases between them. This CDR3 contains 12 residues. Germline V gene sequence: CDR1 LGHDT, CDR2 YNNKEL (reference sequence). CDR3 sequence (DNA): TGTGCCAGCAGCCCACAGGGAACGGGCTACACCTTC. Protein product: CASSPQGTGYTF.

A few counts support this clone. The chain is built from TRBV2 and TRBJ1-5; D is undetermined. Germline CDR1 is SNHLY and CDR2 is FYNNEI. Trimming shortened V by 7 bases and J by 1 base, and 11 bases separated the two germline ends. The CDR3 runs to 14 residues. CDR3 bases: TGTGCCAGCAAGGGAGGTATAAGCAATCAGCCCCAGCATTTT. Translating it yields CASKGGISNQPQHF.

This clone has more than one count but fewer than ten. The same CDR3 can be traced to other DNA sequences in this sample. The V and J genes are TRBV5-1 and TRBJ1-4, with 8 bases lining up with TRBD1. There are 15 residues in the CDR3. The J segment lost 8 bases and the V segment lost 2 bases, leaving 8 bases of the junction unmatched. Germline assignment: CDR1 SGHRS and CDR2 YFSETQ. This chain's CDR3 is CASSLSGQGGEKLFF. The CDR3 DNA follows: TGCGCCAGCAGCTTATCAGGACAGGGCGGAGAAAAACTGTTTTTT.

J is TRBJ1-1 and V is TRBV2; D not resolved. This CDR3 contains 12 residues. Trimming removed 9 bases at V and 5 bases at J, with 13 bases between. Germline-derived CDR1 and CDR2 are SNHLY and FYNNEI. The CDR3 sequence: CASHFAGTEAFF. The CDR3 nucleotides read TGTGCCAGTCATTTTGCGGGGACTGAAGCTTTCTTT. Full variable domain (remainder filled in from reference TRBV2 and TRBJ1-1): EPEVTQTPSHQVTQMGQEVILRCVPISNHLYFYWYRQILGQKVEFLVSFYNNEISEKSEIFDDQFSVERPDGSNFTLKIRSTKLEDSAMYFCASHFAGTEAFFGQGTRLTVV.

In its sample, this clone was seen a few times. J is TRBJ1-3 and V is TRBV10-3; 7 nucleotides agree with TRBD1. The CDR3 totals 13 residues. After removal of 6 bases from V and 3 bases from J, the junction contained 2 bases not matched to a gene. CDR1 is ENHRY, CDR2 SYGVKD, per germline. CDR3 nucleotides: TGTGCCATCAGCGGGACAGTTGGAAACACCATATATTTT. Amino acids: CAISGTVGNTIYF.

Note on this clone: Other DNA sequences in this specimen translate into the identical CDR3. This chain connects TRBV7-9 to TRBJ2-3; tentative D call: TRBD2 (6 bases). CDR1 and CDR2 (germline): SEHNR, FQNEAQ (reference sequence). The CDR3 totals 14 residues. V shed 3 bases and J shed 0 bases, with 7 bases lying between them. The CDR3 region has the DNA TGTGCCAGCAGCTTGGAGGGGAGCACAGATACGCAGTATTTT. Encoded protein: CASSLEGSTDTQYF.

This CDR3 reads CASSYSSRNTIYF. CDR3 DNA: TGTGCCAGCAGTTACTCGTCTAGAAACACCATATATTTT. The J gene is TRBJ1-3, the V gene TRBV6-5; no reliable D call. V gave up 0 bases and J gave up 5 bases, with 5 bases separating them. Germline-derived CDR1 and CDR2 are MNHEY and SVGAGI. CDR3 length: 13 amino acids.

Here the CDR3 reads CAWSDIAGGRREQFF. In DNA form, the CDR3 reads TGTGCCTGGAGCGATATAGCGGGGGGGCGAAGGGAGCAGTTCTTC. The chain employs TRBV30 and TRBJ2-1, with TRBD2 matching 11 bases. Trimming cost V 3 bases and J 10 bases; bases outside gene matches: 11. The CDR3 is 15 residues long. Germline CDR1 and CDR2: GTSNPN and SVGIG (reference sequence).

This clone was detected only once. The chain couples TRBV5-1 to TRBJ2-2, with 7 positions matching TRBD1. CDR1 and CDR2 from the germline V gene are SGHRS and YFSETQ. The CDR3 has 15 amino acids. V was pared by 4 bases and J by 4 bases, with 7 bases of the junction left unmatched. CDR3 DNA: TGCGCCAGCAGCACCGACAGGGTGGGCACCGGGGAGCTGTTTTTT. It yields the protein CASSTDRVGTGELFF.

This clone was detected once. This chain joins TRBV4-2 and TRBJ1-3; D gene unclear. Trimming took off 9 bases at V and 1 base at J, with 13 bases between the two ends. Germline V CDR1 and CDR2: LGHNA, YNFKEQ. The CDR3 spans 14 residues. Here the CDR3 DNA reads TGTGCCAGTCGCCTTTCGGGGTCTGGAAACACCATATATTTT. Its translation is CASRLSGSGNTIYF.

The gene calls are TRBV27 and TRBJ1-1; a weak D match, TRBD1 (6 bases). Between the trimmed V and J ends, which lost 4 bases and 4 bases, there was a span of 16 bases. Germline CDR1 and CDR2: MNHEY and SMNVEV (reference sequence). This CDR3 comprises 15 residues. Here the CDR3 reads CASSSMTGAGTEAFF. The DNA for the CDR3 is TGTGCCAGCAGTTCCATGACAGGAGCAGGCACTGAAGCTTTCTTT.